These 26 T cell receptor beta chains came from one sample sequenced in a study of blood T cell repertoires in COVID-19. Assay used: immunoSEQ multiplex PCR; TCRdb lists only in-frame clones, some missing. The profile shows some 170,000 clones, approximately 84% of them singletons. Material for sequencing was PBMCs or T cells enriched from blood (not recorded which). The receptor set was obtained from a human donor with acute COVID-19. The donor label of this sample is uncertain.

In nucleotides, the CDR3 is TGTGCCACCAGTGATCCTAGCGGCCAAGAGACCCAGTACTTC. It codes for CATSDPSGQETQYF. The chain couples TRBV24-1 to TRBJ2-5, with 7 bases lining up with TRBD2. The junction had 1 base not matched to a gene; V was cut back by 3 bases and J by 1 base. The length of the CDR3 is 14 residues. Germline CDR1 and CDR2: KGHDR and SFDVKD.

The genes are TRBV6-2 or TRBV6-3 and TRBJ1-1; maybe TRBD1 (6 bases). Germline V gene lookup returns CDR1 MNHEY and CDR2 SVGEGT. Trimming removed 4 bases from V and 0 bases from J, with 12 bases in between. The CDR3 has 15 residues. The CDR3 here is CASSLGHTMNTEAFF. Written as DNA, the CDR3 is TGTGCCAGCAGTTTGGGACATACGATGAACACTGAAGCTTTCTTT.

The chain employs TRBV4-3 and TRBJ1-3; D is perhaps TRBD1 (6 bases). Germline V gene data show CDR1 as LGHNA and CDR2 as YSLEER. This CDR3 is 17 amino acids long. The V and J ends lost 1 base and 1 base respectively, with 14 bases between them. CDR3 region: CASSQGRGSASGNTIYF. The CDR3 coding sequence is TGCGCCAGCAGCCAAGGTAGGGGGTCCGCGTCTGGAAACACCATATATTTT.

V usage is TRBV2 and J usage is TRBJ1-5, with 10 bases identical to TRBD1. Unmatched junction bases numbered 6, after V lost 4 bases and J lost 6 bases. Germline loops: CDR1 SNHLY, CDR2 FYNNEI. The CDR3 totals 15 residues. The CDR3 DNA is TGTGCCAGCAGTGCCGACAGGGGGCAGGTTCAGCCCCAGCATTTT. It encodes CASSADRGQVQPQHF.

V usage is TRBV12-3 or TRBV12-4 and J usage is TRBJ1-1, with 9 bases lining up with TRBD1. The length of the CDR3 is 13 residues. Here the CDR3 DNA reads TGTGCAACCCTGGACAGGGGAAACACTGAAGCTTTCTTT. Amino acid sequence: CATLDRGNTEAFF.

This clone has just one count. The gene calls are TRBV27 and TRBJ1-2; 8 bases fit TRBD1. The CDR3 spans 17 residues. The ends lost 1 base at V and 4 bases at J; junction bases unmatched: 11. Germline V gene data show CDR1 as MNHEY and CDR2 as SMNVEV (reference sequence). CDR3: CASSLWGGSGGLYGYTF. In DNA, the CDR3 is TGTGCCAGCAGTTTATGGGGGGGCTCAGGGGGCCTCTATGGCTACACCTTC.

Written as DNA, the CDR3 is TGTGCCAGCATGAGGACTAGCGTAAATGAGCAGTTCTTC. Its protein is CASMRTSVNEQFF. The chain joins TRBV12-3 or TRBV12-4 to TRBJ2-1, with 9 bases aligning to TRBD2. With 7 bases clipped from V and 7 bases from J, the junction kept 5 bases outside the gene matches. The CDR3 runs 13 residues.

The chain joins TRBV4-3 to TRBJ2-7; D is possibly TRBD1 (6 bases). This CDR3 is built from 15 residues. V was pared by 0 bases and J by 0 bases, with 9 bases between. Germline CDR1 reads LGHNA; CDR2 reads YSLEER. This chain's CDR3 is CASSQEQDSSYEQYF. The CDR3 region has the DNA TGCGCCAGCAGCCAAGAACAGGACAGCTCCTACGAGCAGTACTTC.

This clone showed up just once. The V call is TRBV7-2, the J call TRBJ2-3; D not resolved. This CDR3 comprises 16 residues. Germline lookup yields CDR1 SGHTA and CDR2 FQGNSA. Trimming left V 1 base short and J 2 bases short, with 13 bases between. This CDR3 reads CASSLVSILVTDTQYF. CDR3 DNA sequence: TGTGCCAGCAGCTTAGTGAGCATTTTGGTCACAGATACGCAGTATTTT.

This sequence joins TRBV7-2 and TRBJ1-1, with 10 bases fitting TRBD1. Germline trimming cut 2 bases from V and 4 bases from J; bases unmatched to any gene: 7. Germline values: CDR1 SGHTA, CDR2 FQGNSA. This CDR3 is built from 16 residues. The CDR3 DNA sequence: TGTGCCAGCAGCTTAACCGGGACAGGGGCCGGCACTGAAGCTTTCTTT. Its protein is CASSLTGTGAGTEAFF.

The V call is TRBV2, the J call TRBJ1-1, with 7 bases identical to TRBD1. This CDR3 comprises 16 residues. The ends lost 4 bases at V and 1 base at J; junction bases unmatched: 9. Germline lookup yields CDR1 SNHLY and CDR2 FYNNEI. CDR3 nucleotides: TGTGCCAGCAGTGCCCTTAGGACAGGAAGGAACACTGAAGCTTTCTTT. It yields the protein CASSALRTGRNTEAFF. Combining the CDR3 with reference TRBV2 and TRBJ1-1 gives the whole variable domain EPEVTQTPSHQVTQMGQEVILRCVPISNHLYFYWYRQILGQKVEFLVSFYNNEISEKSEIFDDQFSVERPDGSNFTLKIRSTKLEDSAMYFCASSALRTGRNTEAFFGQGTRLTVV.

The chain employs TRBV11-2 and TRBJ1-2; 8 bases are shared with TRBD1. Germline V gene lookup returns CDR1 SGHAT and CDR2 FQNNGV. This CDR3 has 12 residues. J lost 8 bases, V lost 6 bases, and 5 bases had no gene match. The CDR3 is CASSGGTGGYTF. CDR3 in DNA: TGTGCCAGCAGTGGGGGGACAGGAGGCTACACCTTC.

This chain joins TRBV7-3 and TRBJ2-4; the D gene is possibly TRBD1 (6 bases). V was clipped by 4 bases and J by 7 bases, with 11 bases between them. CDR1 and CDR2 from the germline V gene are SGHTA and FQGTGA. The CDR3 is made up of 13 amino acids. The CDR3 loop is CASSYTRGNIQYF. In DNA form, the CDR3 reads TGTGCCAGCAGCTACACAAGGGGGAACATTCAGTACTTC.

The V call is TRBV5-6, the J call TRBJ1-6, with unresolved D. The length of the CDR3 is 13 residues. The ends were cut back, 0 bases at V and 6 bases at J, with 4 bases in the middle. Germline-derived CDR1 and CDR2 are SGHDT and YYEEEE. In nucleotides, the CDR3 is TGTGCCAGCAGCTTGGACAGTAATTCACCCCTCCACTTT. Amino acid sequence: CASSLDSNSPLHF.

The gene calls are TRBV7-2 and TRBJ2-2; possibly TRBD2 for D (6 bases). V lost 2 bases, J lost 3 bases, and 13 bases lay in between. The CDR3 spans 16 residues. Looked up from germline, CDR1 is SGHTA and CDR2 is FQGNSA. CDR3 region: CASSLWERAHTGELFF. CDR3 in DNA: TGTGCCAGCAGCTTATGGGAGCGGGCGCACACCGGGGAGCTGTTTTTT.

The chain's CDR3 is CASSLVRRGGTDTQYF. CDR3 nucleotides: TGTGCCAGCAGCTTGGTGAGGCGGGGGGGCACAGATACGCAGTATTTT. This chain connects TRBV5-6 to TRBJ2-3; the match to TRBD2 covers 8 bases. Germline V gives CDR1 SGHDT, CDR2 YYEEEE. This CDR3 is 16 amino acids long. Trimming at V came to 0 bases and at J to 1 base, leaving 4 bases not matched to a gene.

The V call is TRBV11-2, the J call TRBJ2-1; D uncertain. This CDR3 is 14 amino acids long. V was shortened by 2 bases and J by 5 bases, with 10 bases between the two germline ends. Germline values: CDR1 SGHAT, CDR2 FQNNGV. CDR3 bases: TGTGCCAGCAGCTTATTGGAGAGGAACAATGAGCAGTTCTTC. Protein: CASSLLERNNEQFF. Together with reference TRBV11-2 and TRBJ2-1, the CDR3 gives the full variable domain: EAGVAQSPRYKIIEKRQSVAFWCNPISGHATLYWYQQILGQGPKLLIQFQNNGVVDDSQLPKDRFSAERLKGVDSTLKIQPAKLEDSAVYLCASSLLERNNEQFFGPGTRLTVL.

The chain combines TRBV7-9 with TRBJ2-5; 7 nucleotides match TRBD2. Germline lookup yields CDR1 SEHNR and CDR2 FQNEAQ (reference sequence). This CDR3 has 13 residues. With 4 bases clipped from V and 5 bases from J, the junction kept 4 bases outside the gene matches. The CDR3 region is CASSSSGRETQYF. CDR3 sequence (DNA): TGTGCCAGCAGCTCTAGCGGTCGGGAGACCCAGTACTTC.

This chain's CDR3 is CASNPRGDTEAFF. The CDR3 DNA is TGCGCCAGCAACCCACGGGGGGACACTGAAGCTTTCTTT. V and J are TRBV4-1 and TRBJ1-1; weak D call: TRBD1 (5 bases). V lost 7 bases and J lost 3, with 12 bases in between. CDR1 and CDR2 (germline): MGHRA, YSYEKL. The CDR3 contains 13 residues.

The rearrangement links TRBV11-2 to TRBJ1-3; a possible D gene is TRBD1 (6 bases). Trimming cost V 5 bases and J 3 bases, with 14 bases left between them. The CDR3 consists of 15 residues. Germline V gives CDR1 SGHAT, CDR2 FQNNGV. The CDR3: CASSLYRDFGNTIYF. CDR3 coding DNA: TGTGCCAGCAGCCTATACAGGGATTTTGGAAACACCATATATTTT. Using reference TRBV11-2 and TRBJ1-3 for the parts outside the CDR3, the full variable domain is EAGVAQSPRYKIIEKRQSVAFWCNPISGHATLYWYQQILGQGPKLLIQFQNNGVVDDSQLPKDRFSAERLKGVDSTLKIQPAKLEDSAVYLCASSLYRDFGNTIYFGEGSWLTVV.

The chain recombines TRBV9 with TRBJ2-5, with TRBD1 matching 7 bases. Losses at the gene ends were 0 bases for V and 2 bases for J; bases not matched to a gene: 4. Germline V gives CDR1 SGDLS, CDR2 YYNGEE. This CDR3 spans 15 amino acids. The CDR3, as DNA: TGTGCCAGCAGCGTAGAGGGCAGGGGGCAAGAGACCCAGTACTTC. Protein: CASSVEGRGQETQYF. The whole variable domain, filled in from reference TRBV9 and TRBJ2-5, reads DSGVTQTPKHLITATGQRVTLRCSPRSGDLSVYWYQQSLDQGLQFLIQYYNGEERAKGNILERFSAQQFPDLHSELNLSSLELGDSALYFCASSVEGRGQETQYFGPGTRLLVL.

This clone was seen a handful of times. The chain employs TRBV6-1 and TRBJ1-2; 7 nucleotides line up with TRBD1. CDR3 length: 13 amino acids. Germline CDR1 MNHNS, CDR2 SASEGT. V lost 3 bases and J lost 4; bases outside the gene matches: 2. The CDR3 DNA is TGTGCCAGCAGTGAGGACAGGCTCTATGGCTACACCTTC. This gives the protein CASSEDRLYGYTF.

This clone showed up just once. The CDR3 here is CASSALQGAGYNEQFF. DNA for the CDR3: TGTGCCAGTAGTGCATTACAGGGGGCCGGGTACAATGAGCAGTTCTTC. This sequence joins TRBV19 and TRBJ2-1; TRBD1 matches 9 bases. With 5 bases clipped from V and 4 bases from J, the junction kept 9 bases outside the gene matches. This CDR3 is built from 16 residues. In germline, CDR1 is LNHDA, CDR2 SQIVND (reference sequence).

The chain is built from TRBV10-3 and TRBJ2-7, with unresolved D. The V end lost 3 bases, the J end lost 2 bases, and 8 bases lay between the germline ends. The CDR3 runs to 13 residues. Germline CDR1 ENHRY, CDR2 SYGVKD. The DNA of the CDR3 is TGTGCCATCAGTGAACTGAAGACCTACGAGCAGTACTTC. Its translation is CAISELKTYEQYF.

The V and J genes are TRBV24-1 and TRBJ1-2; TRBD1 might be the D (5 bases). V was trimmed by 2 bases and J by 3 bases, leaving 18 bases between them. The germline CDR1 and CDR2 sequences are KGHDR and SFDVKD. The CDR3 is 17 residues long. Here the CDR3 DNA reads TGTGCCACCAGTGATTCAAAGTTTCCAGGGCCATACTATGGCTACACCTTC. Translation: CATSDSKFPGPYYGYTF.

The genes are TRBV10-3 and TRBJ1-5; D is unresolved. There are 14 residues in the CDR3. V was shortened by 4 bases and J by 3 bases, with 10 bases between the two germline ends. The V gene's germline CDR1 is ENHRY and CDR2 SYGVKD. The CDR3 bases are TGTGCCATCAGTGGAGACACCATCAATCAGCCCCAGCATTTT. Translation gives CAISGDTINQPQHF.